A single TCR beta chain is shown here with its context. The CDR3 is 13 residues long. Germline CDR1 reads SGHTA; CDR2 reads FQGNSA. V dropped 5 bases and J dropped 7; count of bases not matched to a gene: 7. These data come from a study of beta chain features in type 1 diabetes. Study-level background: Similarity in age, gender and cell yields was seen between patients and healthy donors.

Investigators reverse transcribed all isolated RNA, so they sequenced expressed TCRB transcripts. The method was immunoSEQ multiplex PCR; TCRdb's version includes in-frame clones alone and lacks a portion of them. The table shows under 550,000 clones, with about an eighth occurring only once. The rearrangement joins TRBV7-2 to TRBJ1-2; 7 bases agree with TRBD1. The source is a woman between 18 and 29 years old in good health. Specimen: naive CD4+ T cells from blood. The CDR3 bases are TGTGCCAGCAGCGAAGACAGGGTATCTGGCTACACCTTC. Its translation is CASSEDRVSGYTF.